There are many counts of the clone carrying this T cell receptor beta chain. Antigen: not known. TCRdb reprocessed the 5' RACE reads with MiXCR, giving one entry per CDR3 protein. Of around 250,000 distinct CDR3 sequences listed, about 10% are singletons. Trimming cost V 5 bases and J 2 bases, with 13 bases left between them. The CDR3 runs 14 residues. The germline CDR1 and CDR2 sequences are ENHRY and SYGVKD. This specimen comes from a study of CD8 T cells in ankylosing spondylitis. The study, taken as a whole, reports: Reports say disease-linked clones showed up significantly more in matched ankylosing spondylitis synovial fluid. In peripheral blood, disease-linked CD8+ clones occurred at relatively low frequencies. What appeared characteristic of ankylosing spondylitis blood was a TCR beta motif of seven to nine highly homologous variants. A subset of motif variants has previously been described in the synovial fluid and blood of reactive arthritis.

The sequencing sample was made of blood, either unsorted or a sorted T cell fraction (not recorded which). The sequence came from a male donor with ankylosing spondylitis or in good health (not recorded which). The chain is built from TRBV10-3 and TRBJ2-7; D is ambiguous. This CDR3 is CAISNLLDTYEQYF. In DNA, the CDR3 is TGTGCCATCAGTAACCTCCTGGATACCTACGAGCAGTACTTC.